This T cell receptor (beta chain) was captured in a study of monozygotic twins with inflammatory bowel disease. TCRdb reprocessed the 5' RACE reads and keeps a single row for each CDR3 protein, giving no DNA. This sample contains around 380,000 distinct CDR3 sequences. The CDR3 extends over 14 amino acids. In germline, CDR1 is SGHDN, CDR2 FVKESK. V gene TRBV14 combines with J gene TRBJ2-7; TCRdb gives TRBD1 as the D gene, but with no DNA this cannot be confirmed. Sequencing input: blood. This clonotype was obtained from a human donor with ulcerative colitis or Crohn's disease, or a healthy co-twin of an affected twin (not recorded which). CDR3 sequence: CASSPTGFSYEQYF.